The TCR beta chain described here comes from a study of shared clonotypes between healthy human individuals. About this clone itself: Other DNA sequences in this specimen translate into the identical CDR3.

It was across several immunoSEQ plates that each subset's genomic DNA was evenly split. The repertoire was sequenced with immunoSEQ multiplex PCR; TCRdb's copy has only in-frame clones and lacks some. The sample shows millions of clones, roughly 91% of them seen only once. Trimming took off 1 base at V and 1 base at J, with 4 bases between the two ends. The CDR3 has 14 amino acids. Germline V gives CDR1 MNHEY, CDR2 SMNVEV (reference sequence). CD45RO-negative cells were positively selected for CCR7, leaving out terminally differentiated effector memory CD45RA+ cells. The sequence came from a man between 18 and 29 years old in good health. Some clones in this sample may be carry-over from other donors' samples. The chain combines TRBV27 with TRBJ2-2; D call uncertain. Sequenced: naive CD8+ T cells from PBMCs. The CDR3 DNA follows: TGTGCCAGCAGTTTATTGGGGAACACCGGGGAGCTGTTTTTT. As protein: CASSLLGNTGELFF.